The rows below give T cell receptor beta chains drawn from one sample of a study of cytomegalovirus exposure and HLA in healthy donors. Here immunoSEQ multiplex PCR was the method, and the copy in TCRdb shows in-frame clones only, minus some. This sample has approximately 65,000 clones, with just over 95% found just once. The sample was PBMCs. The source is a woman aged 18 to 35 in good health and CMV-seropositive. Both conserved end residues are part of each CDR3. Each record gives: J gene, clone size, D gene, V gene, CDR3 DNA, CDR3 protein. The D gene is left open where the match is weak. A clone size is listed for some rows: how often the clone was seen (once, few, many), or a class if it is expanded.

TRBJ2-1 - - TRBV7-8 TGTGCCAGCAGCTTATTTCCGGGAATGAACAATGAGCAGTTCTTC CASSLFPGMNNEQFF
TRBJ2-1 - - TRBV11-2 TGTGCCAGCAGCCTTGCTGGGAGCTCCTACAATGAGCAGTTCTTC CASSLAGSSYNEQFF
TRBJ2-1 - - TRBV2 TGTGCCAGCAGGAAAAGCCTTTATGGTGAGCAGTTCTTC CASRKSLYGEQFF
TRBJ2-7 - TRBD2 TRBV15 TGTGCCACCAGCGGGAGACTAGCGGGAGGTGACGAGCAGTACTTC CATSGRLAGGDEQYF
TRBJ2-7 - TRBD2 TRBV11-2 TGTGCCAGCAGCGCCCGATGGTCTAGCGGGAGGTACAACTACGAGCAGTACTTC CASSARWSSGRYNYEQYF
TRBJ1-2 - - TRBV6-5 TGTGCCAGCAGTTCCCAGGCTGGGAGTATGTATGGCTACACCTTC CASSSQAGSMYGYTF
TRBJ2-2 - - TRBV19 TGTGCCAGCCAGCGACCGGGGGCGAACACCGGGGAGCTGTTTTTT CASQRPGANTGELFF
TRBJ1-1 - TRBD1 TRBV27 TGTGCCAGCAGGAGACAGGGAAACACTGAAGCTTTCTTT CASRRQGNTEAFF
TRBJ2-7 once TRBD2 TRBV2 TGTGCCAGCGACGGGGCTAGCGGCTATACCTACGAGCAGTACTTC CASDGASGYTYEQYF
TRBJ2-7 - TRBD2 TRBV18 TGTGCCAGCTCTCCAAAGGGACTAGCGGGAGTAGGTTCCTACGAGCAGTACTTC CASSPKGLAGVGSYEQYF
TRBJ1-1 - - TRBV5-4 TGTGCCAGCAGCTTGGCCTGGGGGGGCACTGAAGCTTTCTTT CASSLAWGGTEAFF
TRBJ2-7 - - TRBV27 TGTGCCAGCAGCGCAACCCCGGGACACAGCTACGAGCAGTACTTC CASSATPGHSYEQYF
TRBJ2-5 - - TRBV19 TGTGCCAGTAGGGATAGCGGAACTCAAGAGACCCAGTACTTC CASRDSGTQETQYF
TRBJ2-3 - - TRBV25-1 TGTGCCAGCAGTGTGGACTCTCTAGATACGCAGTATTTT CASSVDSLDTQYF
TRBJ1-1 - TRBD1 TRBV11-2 TGTGCCAGCAGCTTAGGAGGGGGGACAGGGGCAAGCACTGAAGCTTTCTTT CASSLGGGTGASTEAFF
TRBJ1-1 - - TRBV6-5 TGTGCCAGCAGTTCAGGGTCTACTGAAGCTTTCTTT CASSSGSTEAFF
TRBJ2-7 once - TRBV6-5 TGTGCCAGCAGTTATGACAGGACCTACGAGCAGTACTTC CASSYDRTYEQYF
TRBJ1-5 - - TRBV7-2 TGTGCCAGCAGCCCGAGCGGGGGAAATCAGCCCCAGCATTTT CASSPSGGNQPQHF
TRBJ1-4 - - TRBV6-5 TGTGCCAGCCGGCAGGGCGAAAAACTGTTTTTT CASRQGEKLFF
TRBJ1-2 - - TRBV5-4 TGTGCCAGCAGCCCCGGGGGGATGGACTATGGCTACACCTTC CASSPGGMDYGYTF
TRBJ2-7 - - TRBV20-1 TGCAGTGCTGAGACTAAACGAGAGCAGTACTTC CSAETKREQYF
TRBJ2-1 - TRBD1 TRBV7-2 TGTGCCAGCAGCTGGACAGGGGACGAGCAGTTCTTC CASSWTGDEQFF
TRBJ2-1 - - TRBV29-1 TGCAGCGTTGAAAGGATCGGGTCCTACAATGAGCAGTTCTTC CSVERIGSYNEQFF
TRBJ1-5 - TRBD1 TRBV5-5 TGTGCCAGCAGCATCTACGACAGGGTGAATCAGCCCCAGCATTTT CASSIYDRVNQPQHF
TRBJ1-2 once - TRBV21-1 TGTGCCAGCAGCATCCGGGACAGGGGGCGAATGACCTATGGCTACACCTTC CASSIRDRGRMTYGYTF
TRBJ2-2 once - TRBV5-1 TGCGCCAGCAGCATTACAGTCACCGGGGAGCTGTTTTTT CASSITVTGELFF
TRBJ1-2 - - TRBV6-6 TGTGCCAGCAGAAACGGACTGGGGGGGGCCTATGGCTACACCTTC CASRNGLGGAYGYTF
TRBJ1-5 - - TRBV27 TGTGCCAGCAGTGGGGGCGTAGGGGTCAATCAGCCCCAGCATTTT CASSGGVGVNQPQHF
TRBJ2-7 once TRBD1 TRBV14 TGTGCCAGCAGCCAAGTCCTGACAGGGAGCTCCTACGAGCAGTACTTC CASSQVLTGSSYEQYF
TRBJ2-5 - - TRBV11-2 TGTGCCAGCAGCTTAGGCTACGGTGAGACCCAGTACTTC CASSLGYGETQYF
TRBJ1-2 - - TRBV28 TGTGCCAGCAGTTCATGGGGCGGGAGTTCGGGTGGCTACACCTTC CASSSWGGSSGGYTF
TRBJ2-1 - - TRBV27 TGTGCCAGCAGTTGTGGGGCCTCCTACAATGAGCAGTTCTTC CASSCGASYNEQFF
TRBJ1-2 - TRBD1 TRBV30 TGTGCCTGGACGACAGGGATAAGGGGCTACACCTTC CAWTTGIRGYTF
TRBJ2-3 - - TRBV6-1 TGTGCCAGCAGCGTAGGGAGGGGGGGCGCGGATACGCAGTATTTT CASSVGRGGADTQYF
TRBJ2-5 - TRBD2 TRBV7-2 TGTGCCAGCAGCTTAGGTGCGGGAGTTATGGAGACCCAGTACTTC CASSLGAGVMETQYF
TRBJ2-7 - - TRBV7-8 TGTGCCAGCAGCCCTAGGGGGGGCTACGAGCAGTACTTC CASSPRGGYEQYF
TRBJ2-3 - TRBD1 TRBV19 TGTGCCAGTAAGACAGGGGGAGATACGCAGTATTTT CASKTGGDTQYF
TRBJ1-1 - - TRBV5-1 TGCGCCAGCAGCTTAGGGGCCGCGAACACTGAAGCTTTCTTT CASSLGAANTEAFF
TRBJ2-7 - TRBD2 TRBV25-1 TGTGCCAGCAGTGAATCCAGCGGGAGGAGCTCCGAGCAGTACTTC CASSESSGRSSEQYF
TRBJ1-1 - - TRBV28 TGTGCCAGCAGTTTATCCTCCCTCGCCGGGACATTCTACACTGAAGCTTTCTTT CASSLSSLAGTFYTEAFF
TRBJ2-5 once TRBD1 TRBV6-5 TGTGCCAGCAACCCACAGGGGGCGGTAGGAGAGACCCAGTACTTC CASNPQGAVGETQYF
TRBJ2-2 - TRBD2 TRBV10-2 TGCGCCAGCAGAACCGGGACTAGTCTTATCGGGGAGCTGTTTTTT CASRTGTSLIGELFF
TRBJ2-5 - TRBD2 TRBV5-1 TGCGCCAGCAGCTTACGAACTAGCGGCGAGACCCAGTACTTC CASSLRTSGETQYF
TRBJ2-5 - TRBD2 TRBV5-4 TGTGCCAGCAGCTTGGAAGCGGTGTGGGGACGGGAGGGCCCAGAGACCCAGTACTTC CASSLEAVWGREGPETQYF
TRBJ2-5 - TRBD2 TRBV2 TGTGCCAGCAGGCGGGGGGGGCCCCAAGAGACCCAGTACTTC CASRRGGPQETQYF
TRBJ2-1 once TRBD2 TRBV27 TGTGCCAGCAGCTCGAGCGGGAGCTACAATGAGCAGTTCTTC CASSSSGSYNEQFF
TRBJ2-1 - - TRBV30 TGTGCCTGGAGCCCCGGACTATACCTTTACAATGAGCAGTTCTTC CAWSPGLYLYNEQFF
TRBJ1-2 - - TRBV4-1 TGCGCCAGCAGCCAAGAGAGGACAGAAAACTATGGCTACACCTTC CASSQERTENYGYTF
TRBJ1-1 - - TRBV6-5 TGTGCCAGCAGTAGACAGATGAACACTGAAGCTTTCTTT CASSRQMNTEAFF
TRBJ2-7 - TRBD1 TRBV19 TGTGCCAGTAGTATCCGGACAGGTGGGCCCTACGAGCAGTACTTC CASSIRTGGPYEQYF
TRBJ1-5 - TRBD1 TRBV2 TGTGCCAGCACGGACAGGGAATTCAATCAGCCCCAGCATTTT CASTDREFNQPQHF
TRBJ2-7 - - TRBV19 TGTGCCAGGGCTCTCGACAGGTTCTACCTCTCCTACGAGCAGTACTTC CARALDRFYLSYEQYF
TRBJ2-5 - - TRBV2 TGTGCCAGCAGTGCCGGAAGCACTAGATCGGAGACCCAGTACTTC CASSAGSTRSETQYF